The next 23 T cell receptor beta chains were all read from a single sample in a study of shared clonotypes between healthy human individuals (dated by TCRdb to about 2020). Libraries came from the immunoSEQ multiplex PCR assay. The clones in this table, taken by TCRdb from immuneACCESS, are in-frame only. Not every clone is retained; where verified, under half of the shortfall comes from an unresolved V gene, and the cause of the rest is unknown. The sample yields under 2.5 million clones; less than 95% were counted once. The ten largest clonotypes hold 0.37% of the sample. The specimen was naive CD4+ T cells from PBMCs. This specimen's cell subset or site label, interpreted: CD45RA+ positively selected. These receptors all stem from a man aged 18 to 30 in good health. Some clones in this sample may be carry-over from other donors' samples.

V and J are TRBV28 and TRBJ1-2; D unclear. Germline CDR1 is MDHEN and CDR2 is SYDVKM. Trimming pared 5 bases from V and 4 bases from J, leaving 8 bases between. This CDR3 has 12 residues. CDR3 nucleotide sequence: TGTGCCAGCAGTCCGCACGGCTATGGCTACACCTTC. It yields the protein CASSPHGYGYTF.

CDR3 region: CASSRGTGGPPQHF. The CDR3 coding sequence is TGTGCCAGCAGTCGAGGGACAGGGGGCCCGCCCCAGCATTTT. The chain has TRBV28 and TRBJ1-5, with TRBD1 matching 12 bases. After removal of 5 bases from V and 9 bases from J, the junction contained 5 bases not matched to a gene. Germline assignment: CDR1 MDHEN and CDR2 SYDVKM. The CDR3 is 14 residues long.

J is TRBJ2-3 and V is TRBV4-1, with TRBD1 matching 8 bases. This CDR3 contains 16 residues. Trimming at V came to 2 bases and at J to 2 bases, leaving 6 bases not matched to a gene. CDR1 is MGHRA and CDR2 is YSYEKL in the germline V gene. This CDR3 reads CASSQTGTGYTDTQYF. The CDR3 nucleotides read TGCGCCAGCAGCCAAACTGGGACAGGTTACACAGATACGCAGTATTTT.

The chain couples TRBV28 to TRBJ2-5; D might be TRBD2 (6 bases). The length of the CDR3 is 13 residues. Germline V gene lookup returns CDR1 MDHEN and CDR2 SYDVKM. Trimming stripped 8 bases from V and 6 bases from J, with 16 bases between. The CDR3 spells CASDGTAGKTQYF. CDR3 bases: TGTGCCAGCGACGGGACTGCCGGAAAGACCCAGTACTTC. The full variable domain, rest sourced from reference TRBV28 and TRBJ2-5, is DVKVTQSSRYLVKRTGEKVFLECVQDMDHENMFWYRQDPGLGLRLIYFSYDVKMKEKGDIPEGYSVSREKKERFSLILESASTNQTSMYLCASDGTAGKTQYFGPGTRLLVL.

The chain employs TRBV11-2 and TRBJ2-5, with 14 nucleotides matching TRBD2. The V gene end was trimmed by 6 bases and the J gene end by 1 base; junction bases not matched to a gene: 10. The CDR3 spans 18 residues. Germline-derived CDR1 and CDR2 are SGHAT and FQNNGV. CDR3 DNA: TGTGCCAGCAGGGGCGGGACTAGCGGGAGAGTTAGCCAAGAGACCCAGTACTTC. Translated, it gives CASRGGTSGRVSQETQYF. Combining the CDR3 with reference TRBV11-2 and TRBJ2-5 gives the whole variable domain EAGVAQSPRYKIIEKRQSVAFWCNPISGHATLYWYQQILGQGPKLLIQFQNNGVVDDSQLPKDRFSAERLKGVDSTLKIQPAKLEDSAVYLCASRGGTSGRVSQETQYFGPGTRLLVL.

This rearrangement joins TRBV5-5 to TRBJ2-2; TRBD1 aligns across 7 bases. Trimming took 2 bases from V and 4 from J; bases not matched to a gene: 2. This CDR3 spans 14 amino acids. CDR1 and CDR2 from the germline V gene are SGHKS and YYEKEE (reference sequence). CDR3 amino acids: CASSFAGGTGELFF. The CDR3 DNA reads as TGTGCCAGCAGCTTTGCAGGGGGCACCGGGGAGCTGTTTTTT.

V is TRBV7-9 and J is TRBJ1-2; D gene unclear. The CDR3 consists of 18 residues. V gave up 5 bases and J gave up 0 bases, with 22 bases separating them. Germline V gene lookup returns CDR1 SEHNR and CDR2 FQNEAQ (reference sequence). CDR3: CASSKRGIPPFSNYGYTF. Here the CDR3 DNA reads TGTGCCAGCAGCAAACGCGGGATACCCCCCTTCTCTAACTATGGCTACACCTTC.

V and J are TRBV2 and TRBJ2-7; unclear D gene. This CDR3 spans 15 amino acids. The germline V and J ends were trimmed by 3 bases and 3 bases, with 15 bases remaining between them. The germline gives CDR1 SNHLY, CDR2 FYNNEI. CDR3: CASSEKGHLIYEQYF. In DNA, the CDR3 is TGTGCCAGCAGTGAGAAAGGCCATCTCATCTACGAGCAGTACTTC.

The rearrangement uses TRBV4-3 and TRBJ2-3, with 9 positions matching TRBD2. Trimming took 4 bases from V and 3 from J; bases not matched to a gene: 11. Per the germline V gene, CDR1 is LGHNA and CDR2 is YSLEER. This CDR3 spans 17 amino acids. The CDR3 nucleotides are TGCGCCAGCAGCCGAGCGGTTAGCGGGAGTCAGACAGATACGCAGTATTTT. Translation: CASSRAVSGSQTDTQYF.

V is TRBV28 and J is TRBJ1-4, with a possible D match to TRBD1 (5 bases). V was pared by 2 bases and J by 6 bases, with 19 bases between. CDR3 length: 17 residues. Germline CDR1 and CDR2: MDHEN and SYDVKM. CDR3 in DNA: TGTGCCAGCAGTTTAGCCGTAGTCGGGACTGGGTATGAAAAACTGTTTTTT. As protein: CASSLAVVGTGYEKLFF.

The V call is TRBV11-2, the J call TRBJ2-3; 11 bases are shared with TRBD2. Germline lookup yields CDR1 SGHAT and CDR2 FQNNGV. The CDR3 is 15 residues long. V lost 7 bases, J lost 5 bases, and 8 bases stayed unmatched. CDR3 nucleotide sequence: TGTGCCAGCACCCCGACTAGCGGGATTAAAGATACGCAGTATTTT. Translated: CASTPTSGIKDTQYF.

The J gene is TRBJ1-4, the V gene TRBV15, with a tentative D call TRBD1 (5 bases). The V gene's germline CDR1 is LNHNV and CDR2 YYDKDF (reference sequence). There are 17 residues in the CDR3. Trimming pared 0 bases from V and 8 bases from J, leaving 19 bases between. In DNA form, the CDR3 reads TGTGCCACCAGCAGAGATAAGGGCGGCAGGGTATGGGAAAAACTGTTTTTT. Its protein is CATSRDKGGRVWEKLFF.

V usage is TRBV28 and J usage is TRBJ2-7; D might be TRBD2 (6 bases). The V gene's germline CDR1 is MDHEN and CDR2 SYDVKM. This CDR3 is 15 amino acids long. Trimming shortened V by 2 bases and J by 3 bases, and 14 bases separated the two germline ends. For the CDR3, the DNA is TGTGCCAGCAGTTTACCGGGGGACCGGGACTACGAGCAGTACTTC. Translation gives CASSLPGDRDYEQYF.

This chain uses TRBV2 with TRBJ2-1; 12 bases are shared with TRBD2. CDR3 length equals 15 residues. J lost 4 bases, V lost 7 bases, and 5 bases had no gene match. Germline values: CDR1 SNHLY, CDR2 FYNNEI. Here the CDR3 DNA reads TGTGCCAGCACCAAGACTAGCGGGGGTTACAATGAGCAGTTCTTC. Translating it yields CASTKTSGGYNEQFF. Full variable domain (rest looked up from reference TRBV2 and TRBJ2-1): EPEVTQTPSHQVTQMGQEVILRCVPISNHLYFYWYRQILGQKVEFLVSFYNNEISEKSEIFDDQFSVERPDGSNFTLKIRSTKLEDSAMYFCASTKTSGGYNEQFFGPGTRLTVL.

This sequence joins TRBV11-2 and TRBJ2-7, with 8 bases identical to TRBD2. Trimming took 6 bases from V and 4 from J; bases not matched to a gene: 5. The germline gives CDR1 SGHAT, CDR2 FQNNGV. The CDR3 covers 13 residues. CDR3 sequence reads: CASRAAGGYEQYF. CDR3 nucleotides: TGTGCCAGCAGGGCGGCGGGAGGTTACGAGCAGTACTTC.

The chain employs TRBV11-2 and TRBJ2-5, with D possibly TRBD1 on 5 matching bases. The CDR3 has 13 amino acids. Germline-derived CDR1 and CDR2 are SGHAT and FQNNGV. V lost 1 base to trimming and J lost 5 bases, with 8 bases between them. Here the CDR3 DNA reads TGTGCCAGCAGCTTAGGACAGATTGAGACCCAGTACTTC. Protein product: CASSLGQIETQYF.

This chain connects TRBV23-1 to TRBJ2-7; D is ambiguous. TRBV23-1 is annotated as an ORF whose role is uncertain. The V gene lost 0 bases and the J gene lost 1 base, with 10 bases spanning the gap. The CDR3 has 15 amino acids. The CDR3 DNA is TGCGCCAGCAGTCAATCTACACCAGAATCCTACGAGCAGTACTTC. This translates into CASSQSTPESYEQYF.

The rearrangement links TRBV28 to TRBJ2-7, with 8 bases fitting TRBD2. Germline V gene lookup returns CDR1 MDHEN and CDR2 SYDVKM. V dropped 2 bases and J dropped 5; count of bases not matched to a gene: 20. This CDR3 comprises 19 residues. The CDR3 reads CASSLVVSRLGGRTHEQYF. The CDR3 DNA follows: TGTGCCAGCAGTTTAGTAGTTTCTCGCTTGGGCGGGAGGACTCACGAGCAGTACTTC.

The genes are TRBV29-1 and TRBJ2-5; 8 bases map to TRBD1. The CDR3 is 15 amino acids. Germline V gene data show CDR1 as SQVTM and CDR2 as ANQGSEA. V lost 0 bases to trimming and J lost 6 bases; unmatched junction nucleotides: 9. CDR3 protein: CSVEDERAGGKTQYF. Here the CDR3 DNA reads TGCAGCGTTGAAGATGAGCGGGCAGGGGGCAAGACCCAGTACTTC.

This clone was detected only once. The chain recombines TRBV28 with TRBJ2-5; 8 nucleotides line up with TRBD2. Per germline, CDR1 MDHEN and CDR2 SYDVKM. The V and J ends lost 5 bases and 2 bases, in that order; junction bases with no gene match: 4. This CDR3 is 14 amino acids long. The CDR3 here is CASSPTSAQETQYF. The DNA of the CDR3 is TGTGCCAGCAGTCCGACTAGCGCTCAAGAGACCCAGTACTTC.

The chain carries TRBV14 and TRBJ1-2; D remains unclear. Trimming took 1 base from V and 2 from J, leaving 11 bases between them. From germline, CDR1 is SGHDN and CDR2 FVKESK. This CDR3 comprises 15 residues. CDR3 sequence: CASSQVGGQNYGYTF. The CDR3 DNA reads as TGTGCCAGCAGCCAAGTAGGTGGGCAGAACTATGGCTACACCTTC.

The rearrangement links TRBV10-3 to TRBJ2-1; TRBD1 agrees at 8 bases. Germline V lookup: CDR1 ENHRY, CDR2 SYGVKD. This CDR3 is 15 amino acids long. With V trimmed by 5 bases and J by 0 bases, 3 bases remained unmatched. This CDR3 is CAISWDRSSYNEQFF. The CDR3 DNA is TGTGCCATCAGTTGGGACAGGAGCTCCTACAATGAGCAGTTCTTC.

This chain connects TRBV7-6 to TRBJ1-2; D unclear. This CDR3 has 14 residues. Germline V lookup: CDR1 SGHVS, CDR2 FNYEAQ. Trimming pared 1 base from V and 0 bases from J, leaving 6 bases between. CDR3 sequence (DNA): TGTGCCAGCAGCTTAGGGATAGCTAACTATGGCTACACCTTC. Protein product: CASSLGIANYGYTF. The full variable domain, with the rest looked up from reference TRBV7-6 and TRBJ1-2, is GAGVSQSPRYKVTKRGQDVALRCDPISGHVSLYWYRQALGQGPEFLTYFNYEAQQDKSGLPNDRFSAERPEGSISTLTIQRTEQRDSAMYRCASSLGIANYGYTFGSGTRLTVV.